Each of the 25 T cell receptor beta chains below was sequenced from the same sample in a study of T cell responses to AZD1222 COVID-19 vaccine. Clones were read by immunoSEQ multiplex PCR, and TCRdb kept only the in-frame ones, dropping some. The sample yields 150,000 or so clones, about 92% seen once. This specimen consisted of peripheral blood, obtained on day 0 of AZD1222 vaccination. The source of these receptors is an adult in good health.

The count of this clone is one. This CDR3 is CASSSSSYNEQFF. For the CDR3, the DNA is TGTGCCAGCAGTTCCAGCTCCTACAATGAGCAGTTCTTC. The V and J genes are TRBV6-5 and TRBJ2-1; D is uncertain. V was trimmed by 4 bases and J by 0 bases, leaving 4 bases between them. This CDR3 comprises 13 residues. CDR1 and CDR2 from the germline V gene are MNHEY and SVGAGI.

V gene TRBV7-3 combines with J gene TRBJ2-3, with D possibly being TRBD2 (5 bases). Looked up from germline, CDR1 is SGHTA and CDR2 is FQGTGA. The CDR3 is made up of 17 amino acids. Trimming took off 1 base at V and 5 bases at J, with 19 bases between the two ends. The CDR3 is CASSLRASPHPQDTQYF. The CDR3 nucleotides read TGTGCCAGCAGCTTAAGAGCTAGCCCTCACCCCCAAGATACGCAGTATTTT.

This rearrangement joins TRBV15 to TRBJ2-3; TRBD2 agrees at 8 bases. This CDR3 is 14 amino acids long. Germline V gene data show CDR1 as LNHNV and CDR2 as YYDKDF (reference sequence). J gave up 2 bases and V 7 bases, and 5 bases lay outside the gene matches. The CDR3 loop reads CATKAGADTDTQYF. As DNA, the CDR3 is TGTGCCACCAAAGCGGGGGCTGACACAGATACGCAGTATTTT. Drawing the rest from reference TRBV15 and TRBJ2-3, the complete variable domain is DAMVIQNPRYQVTQFGKPVTLSCSQTLNHNVMYWYQQKSSQAPKLLFHYYDKDFNNEADTPDNFQSRRPNTSFCFLDIRSPGLGDTAMYLCATKAGADTDTQYFGPGTRLTVL.

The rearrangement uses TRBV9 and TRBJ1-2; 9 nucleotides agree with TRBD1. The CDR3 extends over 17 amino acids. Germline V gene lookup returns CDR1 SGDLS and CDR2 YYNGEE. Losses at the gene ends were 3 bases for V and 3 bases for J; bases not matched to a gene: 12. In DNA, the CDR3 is TGTGCCAGCAGCGCTGCCGGACAGGGGTCTGCCTACTATGGCTACACCTTC. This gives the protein CASSAAGQGSAYYGYTF.

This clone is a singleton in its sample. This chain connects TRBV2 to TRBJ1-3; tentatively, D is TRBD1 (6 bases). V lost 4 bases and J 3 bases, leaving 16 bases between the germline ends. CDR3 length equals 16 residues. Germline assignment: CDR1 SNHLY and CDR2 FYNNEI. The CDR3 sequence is CASSARGLVGGNTIYF. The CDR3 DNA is TGTGCCAGCAGTGCGAGGGGGTTAGTAGGTGGAAACACCATATATTTT.

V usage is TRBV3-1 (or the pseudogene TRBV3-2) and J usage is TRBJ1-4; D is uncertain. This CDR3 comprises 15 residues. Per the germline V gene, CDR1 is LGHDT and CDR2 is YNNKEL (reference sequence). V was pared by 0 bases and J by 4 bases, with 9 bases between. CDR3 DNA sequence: TGTGCCAGCAGCCAAGAATCCAGAAGTAATGAAAAACTGTTTTTT. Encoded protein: CASSQESRSNEKLFF.

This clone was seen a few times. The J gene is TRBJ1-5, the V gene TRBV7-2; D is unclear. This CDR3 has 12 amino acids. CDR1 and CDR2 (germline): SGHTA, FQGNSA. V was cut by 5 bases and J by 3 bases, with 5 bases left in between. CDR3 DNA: TGTGCCAGCAGCCTCCCCAATCAGCCCCAGCATTTT. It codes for CASSLPNQPQHF. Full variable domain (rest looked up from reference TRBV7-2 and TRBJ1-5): GAGVSQSPSNKVTEKGKDVELRCDPISGHTALYWYRQSLGQGLEFLIYFQGNSAPDKSGLPSDRFSAERTGGSVSTLTIQRTQQEDSAVYLCASSLPNQPQHFGDGTRLSIL.

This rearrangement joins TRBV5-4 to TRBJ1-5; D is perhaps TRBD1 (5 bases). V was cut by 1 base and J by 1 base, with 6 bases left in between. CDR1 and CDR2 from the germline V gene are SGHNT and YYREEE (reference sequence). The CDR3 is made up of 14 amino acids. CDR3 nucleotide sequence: TGTGCCAGCAGCTTGCAGGGAAGCAATCAGCCCCAGCATTTT. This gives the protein CASSLQGSNQPQHF.

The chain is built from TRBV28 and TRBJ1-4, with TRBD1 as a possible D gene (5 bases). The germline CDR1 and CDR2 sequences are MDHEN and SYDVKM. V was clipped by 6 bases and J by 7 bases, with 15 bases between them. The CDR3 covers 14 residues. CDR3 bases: TGTGCCAGCAGCGGGGGTGGGGTAGGTGAAAAACTGTTTTTT. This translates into CASSGGGVGEKLFF.

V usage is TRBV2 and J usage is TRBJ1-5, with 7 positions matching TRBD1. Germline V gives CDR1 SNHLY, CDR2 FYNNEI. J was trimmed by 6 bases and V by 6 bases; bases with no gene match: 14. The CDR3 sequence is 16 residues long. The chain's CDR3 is CASSVGGGGSGQPQHF. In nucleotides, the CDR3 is TGTGCCAGCAGCGTTGGTGGAGGGGGCTCGGGTCAGCCCCAGCATTTT.

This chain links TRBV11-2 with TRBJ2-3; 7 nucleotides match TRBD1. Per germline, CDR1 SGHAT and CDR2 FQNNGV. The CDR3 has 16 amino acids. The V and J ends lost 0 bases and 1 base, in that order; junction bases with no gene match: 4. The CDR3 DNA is TGTGCCAGCAGCTTAGAACAGGGGAGCGGCACAGATACGCAGTATTTT. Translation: CASSLEQGSGTDTQYF. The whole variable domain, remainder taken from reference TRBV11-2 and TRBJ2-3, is EAGVAQSPRYKIIEKRQSVAFWCNPISGHATLYWYQQILGQGPKLLIQFQNNGVVDDSQLPKDRFSAERLKGVDSTLKIQPAKLEDSAVYLCASSLEQGSGTDTQYFGPGTRLTVL.

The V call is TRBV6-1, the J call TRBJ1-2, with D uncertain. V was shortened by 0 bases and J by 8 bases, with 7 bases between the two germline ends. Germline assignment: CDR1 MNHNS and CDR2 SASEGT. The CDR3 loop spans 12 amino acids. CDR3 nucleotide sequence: TGTGCCAGCAGTGAAGCTGGAAGGGGCTACACCTTC. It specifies CASSEAGRGYTF.

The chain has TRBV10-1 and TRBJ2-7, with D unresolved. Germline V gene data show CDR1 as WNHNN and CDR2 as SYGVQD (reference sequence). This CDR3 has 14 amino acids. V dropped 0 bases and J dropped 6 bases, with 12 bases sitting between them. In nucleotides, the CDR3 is TGCGCCAGCAGTGAGTCGGTGATCTTTGGCGAGCAGTACTTC. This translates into CASSESVIFGEQYF.

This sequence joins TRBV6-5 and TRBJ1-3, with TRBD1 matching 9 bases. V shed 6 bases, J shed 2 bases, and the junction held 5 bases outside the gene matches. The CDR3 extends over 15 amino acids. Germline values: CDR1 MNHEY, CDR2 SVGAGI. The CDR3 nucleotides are TGTGCCAGCAGACCATGGACAGGGGCTGGAAACACCATATATTTT. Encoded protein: CASRPWTGAGNTIYF.

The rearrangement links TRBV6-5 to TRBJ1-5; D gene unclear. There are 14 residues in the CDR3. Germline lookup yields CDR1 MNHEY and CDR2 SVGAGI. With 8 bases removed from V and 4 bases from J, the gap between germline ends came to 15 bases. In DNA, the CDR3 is TGTGCCAGCTCGAACGGGTCTCCGAATCAGCCCCAGCATTTT. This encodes CASSNGSPNQPQHF.

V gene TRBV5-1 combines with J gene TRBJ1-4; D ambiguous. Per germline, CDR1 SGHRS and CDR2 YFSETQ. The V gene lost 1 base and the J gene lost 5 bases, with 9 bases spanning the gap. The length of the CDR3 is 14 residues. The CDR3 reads CASSLQPENEKLFF. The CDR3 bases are TGCGCCAGCAGCTTGCAACCGGAGAATGAAAAACTGTTTTTT.

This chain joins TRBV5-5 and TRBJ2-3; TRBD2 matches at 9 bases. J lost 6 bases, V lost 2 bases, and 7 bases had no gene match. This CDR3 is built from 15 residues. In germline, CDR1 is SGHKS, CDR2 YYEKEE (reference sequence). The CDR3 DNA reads TGTGCCAGCAGCTTTGTAGCGGGAGTATGGGATACGCAGTATTTT. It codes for CASSFVAGVWDTQYF.

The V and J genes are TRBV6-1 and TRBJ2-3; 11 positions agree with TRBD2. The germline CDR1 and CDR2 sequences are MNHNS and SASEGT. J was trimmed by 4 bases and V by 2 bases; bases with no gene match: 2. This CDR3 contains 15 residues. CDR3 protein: CASSEIAGGPDTQYF. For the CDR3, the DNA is TGTGCCAGCAGTGAAATAGCGGGGGGGCCAGATACGCAGTATTTT.

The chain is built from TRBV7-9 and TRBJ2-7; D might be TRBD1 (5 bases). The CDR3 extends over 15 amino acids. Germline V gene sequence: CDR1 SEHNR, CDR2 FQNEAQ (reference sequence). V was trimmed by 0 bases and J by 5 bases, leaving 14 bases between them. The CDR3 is CASSLAIGVQDEQYF. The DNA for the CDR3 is TGTGCCAGCAGCTTAGCGATAGGGGTTCAGGACGAGCAGTACTTC.

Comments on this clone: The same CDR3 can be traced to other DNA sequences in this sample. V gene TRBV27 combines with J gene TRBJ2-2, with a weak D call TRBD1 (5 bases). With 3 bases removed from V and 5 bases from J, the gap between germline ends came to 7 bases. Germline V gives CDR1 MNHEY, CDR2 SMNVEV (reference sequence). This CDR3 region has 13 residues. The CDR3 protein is CASSLGRTGELFF. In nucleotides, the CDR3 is TGTGCCAGCAGTTTGGGGCGGACCGGGGAGCTGTTTTTT.

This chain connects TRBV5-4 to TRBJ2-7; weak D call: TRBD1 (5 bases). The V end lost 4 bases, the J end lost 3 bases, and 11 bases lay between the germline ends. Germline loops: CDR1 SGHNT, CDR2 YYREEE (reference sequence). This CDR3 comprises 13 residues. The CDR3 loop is CASSRDSFYEQYF. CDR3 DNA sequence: TGTGCCAGCAGCCGAGACAGTTTCTACGAGCAGTACTTC.

CDR3 region: CASSLSGTANEKLFF. The CDR3 bases are TGTGCCAGCAGCCTTTCCGGGACAGCGAATGAAAAACTGTTTTTT. The rearrangement joins TRBV3-1 (or the pseudogene TRBV3-2) to TRBJ1-4; TRBD1 matches at 7 bases. The CDR3 is 15 amino acids. CDR1 LGHDT and CDR2 YNNKEL come from the germline V gene (reference sequence). V lost 4 bases and J lost 5; bases outside the gene matches: 7.

The CDR3 DNA reads as TGTGCCAGCAGCCCGACAGGGTTAAATGAGCAGTTCTTC. Translating it yields CASSPTGLNEQFF. This chain connects TRBV9 to TRBJ2-1, with TRBD1 matching over 7 bases. CDR1 SGDLS and CDR2 YYNGEE come from the germline V gene. V lost 4 bases to trimming and J lost 7 bases; unmatched junction nucleotides: 5. The CDR3 length is 13 residues.

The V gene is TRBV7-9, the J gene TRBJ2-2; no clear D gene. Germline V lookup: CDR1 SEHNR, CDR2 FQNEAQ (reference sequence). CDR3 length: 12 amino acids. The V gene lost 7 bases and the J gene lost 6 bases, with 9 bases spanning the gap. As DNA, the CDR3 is TGTGCCAGCACCCACGAGTCCGGGGAGCTGTTTTTT. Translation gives CASTHESGELFF.

The CDR3 protein is CASSIPGQAGTF. The CDR3 region has the DNA TGTGCCAGTAGTATCCCGGGACAGGCAGGTACCTTC. This rearrangement joins TRBV19 to TRBJ1-2; TRBD1 aligns across 8 bases. The germline CDR1 and CDR2 sequences are LNHDA and SQIVND (reference sequence). The junction had 8 bases not matched to a gene; V was cut back by 3 bases and J by 14 bases. The CDR3 runs to 12 residues.